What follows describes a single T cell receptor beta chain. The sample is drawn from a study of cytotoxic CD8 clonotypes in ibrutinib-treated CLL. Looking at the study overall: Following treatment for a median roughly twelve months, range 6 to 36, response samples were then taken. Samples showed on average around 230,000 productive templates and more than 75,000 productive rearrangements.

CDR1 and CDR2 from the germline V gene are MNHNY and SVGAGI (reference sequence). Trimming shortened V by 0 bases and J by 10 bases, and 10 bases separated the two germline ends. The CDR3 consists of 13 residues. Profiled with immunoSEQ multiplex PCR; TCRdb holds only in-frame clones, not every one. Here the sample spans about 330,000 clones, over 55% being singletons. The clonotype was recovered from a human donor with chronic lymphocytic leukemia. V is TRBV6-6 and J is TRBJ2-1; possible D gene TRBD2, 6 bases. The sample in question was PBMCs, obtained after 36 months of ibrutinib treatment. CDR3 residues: CASSYSVSGEQFF. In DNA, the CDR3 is TGTGCCAGCAGTTACTCGGTTAGCGGAGAGCAGTTCTTC.